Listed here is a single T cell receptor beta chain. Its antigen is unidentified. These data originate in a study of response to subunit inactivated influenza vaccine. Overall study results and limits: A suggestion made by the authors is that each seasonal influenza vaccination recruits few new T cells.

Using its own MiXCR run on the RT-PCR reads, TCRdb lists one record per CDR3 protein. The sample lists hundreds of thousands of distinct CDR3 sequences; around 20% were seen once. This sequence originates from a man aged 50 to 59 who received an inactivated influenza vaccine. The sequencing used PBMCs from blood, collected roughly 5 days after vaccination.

CDR3 residues: CASSVVSGYNEQFF. CDR3 DNA sequence: TGTGCCAGCAGCGTAGTTAGCGGATACAATGAGCAGTTCTTC. V gene TRBV9 combines with J gene TRBJ2-1, with D possibly matching TRBD2 (6 bases). V was cut by 0 bases and J by 4 bases, with 8 bases left in between. Germline CDR1 is SGDLS and CDR2 is YYNGEE. The CDR3 contains 14 residues.